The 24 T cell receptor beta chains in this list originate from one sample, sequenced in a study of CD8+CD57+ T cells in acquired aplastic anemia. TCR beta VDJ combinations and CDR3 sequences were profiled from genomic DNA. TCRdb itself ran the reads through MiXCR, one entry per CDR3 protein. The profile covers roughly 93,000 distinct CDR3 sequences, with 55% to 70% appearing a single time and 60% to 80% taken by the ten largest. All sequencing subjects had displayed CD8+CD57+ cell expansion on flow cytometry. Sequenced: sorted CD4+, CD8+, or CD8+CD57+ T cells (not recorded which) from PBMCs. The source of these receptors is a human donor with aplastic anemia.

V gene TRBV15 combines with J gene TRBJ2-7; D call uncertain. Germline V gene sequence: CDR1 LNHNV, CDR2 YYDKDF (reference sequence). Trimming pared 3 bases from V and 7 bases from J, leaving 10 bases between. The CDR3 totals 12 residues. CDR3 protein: CATSSGFGEQYF. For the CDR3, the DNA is TGTGCCACCAGCAGCGGTTTTGGGGAGCAGTACTTC.

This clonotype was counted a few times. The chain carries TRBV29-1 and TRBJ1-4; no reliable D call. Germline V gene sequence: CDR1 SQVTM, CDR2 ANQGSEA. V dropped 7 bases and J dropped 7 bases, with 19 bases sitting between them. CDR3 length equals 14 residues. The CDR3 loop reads CSAYPSPLGEKLFF. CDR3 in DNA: TGCAGCGCCTATCCCAGCCCATTAGGTGAAAAACTGTTTTTT.

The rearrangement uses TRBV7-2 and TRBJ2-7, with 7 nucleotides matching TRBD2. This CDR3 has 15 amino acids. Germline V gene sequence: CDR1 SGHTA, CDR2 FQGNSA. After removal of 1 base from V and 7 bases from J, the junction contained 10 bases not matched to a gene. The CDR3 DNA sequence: TGTGCCAGCAGCTTAGTAGGGAGGGGACTCTGGGAGCAGTACTTC. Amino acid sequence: CASSLVGRGLWEQYF.

The CDR3 is CASSGGQKNTEAFF. In nucleotides, the CDR3 is TGTGCCAGCAGTGGCGGACAGAAGAACACTGAAGCTTTCTTT. The rearrangement links TRBV12-3 or TRBV12-4 to TRBJ1-1; D is perhaps TRBD1 (6 bases). The CDR3 loop spans 14 amino acids. V was cut by 5 bases and J by 1 base, with 11 bases left in between.

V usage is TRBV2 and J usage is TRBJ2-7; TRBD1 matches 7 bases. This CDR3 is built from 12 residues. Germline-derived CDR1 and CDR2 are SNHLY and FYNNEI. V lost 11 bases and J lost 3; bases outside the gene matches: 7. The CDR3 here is CAGTRDSYEQYF. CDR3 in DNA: TGTGCCGGCACACGGGACAGCTACGAGCAGTACTTC.

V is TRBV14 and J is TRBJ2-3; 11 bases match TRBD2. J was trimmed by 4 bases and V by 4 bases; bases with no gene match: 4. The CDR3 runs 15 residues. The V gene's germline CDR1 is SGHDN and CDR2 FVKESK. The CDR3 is CASSRTSGSADTQYF. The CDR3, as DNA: TGTGCCAGCAGCCGCACTAGCGGGAGTGCAGATACGCAGTATTTT.

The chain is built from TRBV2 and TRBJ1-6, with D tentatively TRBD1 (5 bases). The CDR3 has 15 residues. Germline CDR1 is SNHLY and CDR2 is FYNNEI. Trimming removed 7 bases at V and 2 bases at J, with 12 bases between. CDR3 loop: CASNYGAAYNSPLHF. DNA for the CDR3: TGTGCCAGCAACTATGGGGCGGCCTATAATTCACCCCTCCACTTT.

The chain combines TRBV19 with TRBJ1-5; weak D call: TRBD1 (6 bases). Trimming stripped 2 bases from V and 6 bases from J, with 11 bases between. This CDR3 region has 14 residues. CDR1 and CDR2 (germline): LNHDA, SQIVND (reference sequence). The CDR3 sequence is CASSIWGQGQPQHF. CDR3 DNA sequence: TGTGCCAGTAGTATATGGGGGCAGGGTCAGCCCCAGCATTTT.

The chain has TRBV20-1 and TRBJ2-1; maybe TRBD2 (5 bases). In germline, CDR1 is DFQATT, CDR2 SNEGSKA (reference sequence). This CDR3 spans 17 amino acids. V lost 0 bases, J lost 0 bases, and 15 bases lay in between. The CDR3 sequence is CSARDIEGAISYNEQFF. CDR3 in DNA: TGCAGTGCTAGAGATATAGAGGGAGCGATCTCCTACAATGAGCAGTTCTTC.

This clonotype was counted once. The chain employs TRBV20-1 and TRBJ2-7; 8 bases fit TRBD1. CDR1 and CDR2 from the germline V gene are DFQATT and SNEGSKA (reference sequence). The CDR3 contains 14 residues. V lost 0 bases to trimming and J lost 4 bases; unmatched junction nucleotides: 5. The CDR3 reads CSARDPGQGYEQYF. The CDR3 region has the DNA TGCAGTGCTAGAGATCCCGGACAGGGTTACGAGCAGTACTTC.

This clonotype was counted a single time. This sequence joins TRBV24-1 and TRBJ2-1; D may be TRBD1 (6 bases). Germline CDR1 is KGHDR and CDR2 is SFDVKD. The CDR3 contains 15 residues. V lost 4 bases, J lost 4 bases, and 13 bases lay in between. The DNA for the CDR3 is TGTGCCACCAGTGACAAAGGACAGTTTTACAATGAGCAGTTCTTC. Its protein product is CATSDKGQFYNEQFF.

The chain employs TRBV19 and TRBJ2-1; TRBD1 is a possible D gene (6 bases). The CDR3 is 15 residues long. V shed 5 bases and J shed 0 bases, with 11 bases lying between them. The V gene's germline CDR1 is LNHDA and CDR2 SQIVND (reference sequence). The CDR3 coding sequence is TGTGCCAGTAGTGGGACATCGAGCTCCTACAATGAGCAGTTCTTC. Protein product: CASSGTSSSYNEQFF.

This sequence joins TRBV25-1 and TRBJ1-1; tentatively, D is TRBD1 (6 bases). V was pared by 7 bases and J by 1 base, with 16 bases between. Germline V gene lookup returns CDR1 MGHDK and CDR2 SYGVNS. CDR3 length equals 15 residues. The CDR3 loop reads CASTPGASQNTEAFF. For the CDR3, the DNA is TGTGCCAGCACCCCAGGGGCCAGCCAGAACACTGAAGCTTTCTTT.

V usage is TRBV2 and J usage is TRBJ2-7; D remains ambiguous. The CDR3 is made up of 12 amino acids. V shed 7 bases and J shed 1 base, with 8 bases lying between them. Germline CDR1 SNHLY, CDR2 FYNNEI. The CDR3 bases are TGTGCCAGCACGGTCAAATCCTACGAGCAGTACTTC. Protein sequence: CASTVKSYEQYF.

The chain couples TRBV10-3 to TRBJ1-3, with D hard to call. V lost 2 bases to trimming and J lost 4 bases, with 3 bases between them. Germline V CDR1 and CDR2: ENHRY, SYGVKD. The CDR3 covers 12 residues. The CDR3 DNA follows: TGTGCCATCAGTGAGATCGGAAACACCATATATTTT. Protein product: CAISEIGNTIYF.

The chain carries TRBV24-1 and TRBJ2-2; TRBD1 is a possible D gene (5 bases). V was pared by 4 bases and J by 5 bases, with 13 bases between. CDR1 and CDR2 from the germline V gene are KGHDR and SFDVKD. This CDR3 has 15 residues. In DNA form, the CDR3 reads TGTGCCACCAGTGACCGGACAAGGGTTACCGGGGAGCTGTTTTTT. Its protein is CATSDRTRVTGELFF.

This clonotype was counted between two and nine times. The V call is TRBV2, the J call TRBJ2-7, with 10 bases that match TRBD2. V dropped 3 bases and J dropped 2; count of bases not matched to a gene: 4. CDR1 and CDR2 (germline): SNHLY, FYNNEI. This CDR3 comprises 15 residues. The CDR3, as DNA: TGTGCCAGCAGTGAGCGAGCGGGAGGGCCCTACGAGCAGTACTTC. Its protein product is CASSERAGGPYEQYF.

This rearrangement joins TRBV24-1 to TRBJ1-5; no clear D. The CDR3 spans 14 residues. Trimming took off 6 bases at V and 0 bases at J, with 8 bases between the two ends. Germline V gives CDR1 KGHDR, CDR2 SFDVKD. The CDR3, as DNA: TGTGCCACCAGTAACGGTTATAGCAATCAGCCCCAGCATTTT. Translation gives CATSNGYSNQPQHF.

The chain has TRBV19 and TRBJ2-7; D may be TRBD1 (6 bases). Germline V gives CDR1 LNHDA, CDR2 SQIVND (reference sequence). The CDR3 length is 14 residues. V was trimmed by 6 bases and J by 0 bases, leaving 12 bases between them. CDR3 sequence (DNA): TGTGCCAGTAGCACAGGGCCTAGCTCCTACGAGCAGTACTTC. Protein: CASSTGPSSYEQYF. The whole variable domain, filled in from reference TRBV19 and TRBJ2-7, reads DGGITQSPKYLFRKEGQNVTLSCEQNLNHDAMYWYRQDPGQGLRLIYYSQIVNDFQKGDIAEGYSVSREKKESFPLTVTSAQKNPTAFYLCASSTGPSSYEQYFGPGTRLTVT.

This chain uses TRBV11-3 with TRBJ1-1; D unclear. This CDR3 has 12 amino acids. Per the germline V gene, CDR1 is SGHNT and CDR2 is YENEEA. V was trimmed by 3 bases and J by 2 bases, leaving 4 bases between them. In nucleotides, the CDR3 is TGTGCCAGCAGCTTTACCAACACTGAAGCTTTCTTT. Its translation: CASSFTNTEAFF.

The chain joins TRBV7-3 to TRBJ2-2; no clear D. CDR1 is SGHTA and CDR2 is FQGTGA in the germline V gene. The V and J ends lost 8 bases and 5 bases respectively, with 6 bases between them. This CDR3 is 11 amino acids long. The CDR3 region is CASFPTGELFF. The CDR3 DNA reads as TGTGCCAGCTTCCCAACCGGGGAGCTGTTTTTT.

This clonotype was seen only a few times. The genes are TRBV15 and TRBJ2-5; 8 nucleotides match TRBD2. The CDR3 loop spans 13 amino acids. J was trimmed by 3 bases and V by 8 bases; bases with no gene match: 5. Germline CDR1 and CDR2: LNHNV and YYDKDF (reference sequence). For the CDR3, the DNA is TGTGCCACCTCGCTAGCGGGTAAAGAGACCCAGTACTTC. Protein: CATSLAGKETQYF.

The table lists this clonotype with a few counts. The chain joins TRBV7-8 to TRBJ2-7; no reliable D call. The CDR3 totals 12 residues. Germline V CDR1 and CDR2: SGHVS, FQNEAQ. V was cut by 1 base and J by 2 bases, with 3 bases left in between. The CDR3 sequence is CASSLDTYEQYF. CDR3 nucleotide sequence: TGTGCCAGCAGCTTAGACACCTACGAGCAGTACTTC. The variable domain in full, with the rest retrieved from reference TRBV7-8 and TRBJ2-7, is GAGVSQSPRYKVAKRGQDVALRCDPISGHVSLFWYQQALGQGPEFLTYFQNEAQLDKSGLPSDRFFAERPEGSVSTLKIQRTQQEDSAVYLCASSLDTYEQYFGPGTRLTVT.

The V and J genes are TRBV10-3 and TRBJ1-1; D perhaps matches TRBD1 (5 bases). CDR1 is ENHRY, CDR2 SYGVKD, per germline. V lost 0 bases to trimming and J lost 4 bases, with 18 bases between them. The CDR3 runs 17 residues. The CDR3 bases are TGTGCCATCAGTGAGTCATGGGGAGATGTTAGGGGCACTGAAGCTTTCTTT. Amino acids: CAISESWGDVRGTEAFF.